One and the same sample provided the 12 T cell receptor beta chains below, sequenced in a study of T cells in Graves' hyperthyroidism and ophthalmopathy (dated by TCRdb to between 2018 and 2021). Libraries were made using multiplex PCR. The sequencer was an Illumina HiSeq 2000. TCR beta CDR3 regions were amplified from RNA transcripts. A first-round RT-PCR of the TCR CDR3 used the HTBI primer set with the Qiagen OneStep RT-PCR kit. TCRdb itself trimmed the public reads at Q25 with fastp, ran MiXCR and retained productive beta chains. Rows merge per CDR3 protein into single entries with the most common DNA and genes. This sample comprises about 480,000 distinct CDR3 sequences, around 22% of them detected only once. The biggest ten clones account for 11% of the sample. The specimen was blood. All receptors come from a woman in her 30s with Graves' ophthalmopathy.

Ten or more counts support this clonotype. This chain uses TRBV24-1 with TRBJ2-5; 9 positions agree with TRBD2. Trimming cost V 4 bases and J 4 bases; bases outside gene matches: 9. Germline V gene lookup returns CDR1 KGHDR and CDR2 SFDVKD. The CDR3 consists of 16 residues. CDR3 loop: CATSDSGGSTGETQYF. In nucleotides, the CDR3 is TGTGCCACCAGTGACAGCGGGGGGTCGACTGGAGAGACCCAGTACTTC.

This clonotype was picked up many times. The rearrangement uses TRBV7-2 and TRBJ2-7; a weak D match, TRBD1 (6 bases). Trimming stripped 4 bases from V and 3 bases from J, with 19 bases between. CDR3 size: 16 residues. Germline V gene sequence: CDR1 SGHTA, CDR2 FQGNSA. In DNA, the CDR3 is TGTGCCAGCAGCTCAACCACTCCGGGACAAATCTACGAGCAGTACTTC. Translating gives CASSSTTPGQIYEQYF.

In its sample, this clonotype was seen a few times. This chain uses TRBV5-5 with TRBJ2-7, with unresolved D. Trimming removed 2 bases at V and 5 bases at J, with 8 bases between. Germline values: CDR1 SGHKS, CDR2 YYEKEE (reference sequence). This CDR3 is 12 amino acids long. CDR3 bases: TGTGCCAGCAGCTTCTGGTTAGACGAGCAGTACTTC. It encodes CASSFWLDEQYF. Looking up the rest from reference TRBV5-5 and TRBJ2-7 gives the full variable domain: DAGVTQSPTHLIKTRGQQVTLRCSPISGHKSVSWYQQVLGQGPQFIFQYYEKEERGRGNFPDRFSARQFPNYSSELNVNALLLGDSALYLCASSFWLDEQYFGPGTRLTVT.

This rearrangement joins TRBV11-2 to TRBJ1-1; D unclear. V lost 5 bases and J 0 bases, leaving 13 bases between the germline ends. CDR3 length: 15 amino acids. Germline values: CDR1 SGHAT, CDR2 FQNNGV. CDR3 in amino acids: CASSSQFSLNTEAFF. The CDR3 DNA reads TGTGCCAGCAGCAGTCAGTTTTCTTTGAACACTGAAGCTTTCTTT.

The chain is built from TRBV27 and TRBJ1-2; tentative D call: TRBD1 (6 bases). CDR3 length equals 15 residues. V shed 5 bases and J shed 6 bases, with 19 bases lying between them. The germline V gene has CDR1 MNHEY and CDR2 SMNVEV (reference sequence). This CDR3 reads CASSLNPQGRHGYTF. The CDR3 DNA reads TGTGCCAGCAGTCTCAACCCACAGGGACGCCATGGCTACACCTTC.

This clonotype was recorded at least ten times. V and J are TRBV10-3 and TRBJ2-5, with a weak D call TRBD1 (5 bases). CDR1 and CDR2 (germline): ENHRY, SYGVKD. The CDR3 length is 15 residues. The V and J ends lost 3 bases and 4 bases respectively, with 15 bases between them. The CDR3 nucleotides are TGTGCCATCAGTGAATCGGTCCATAGGGGAGAGACCCAGTACTTC. Amino acid sequence: CAISESVHRGETQYF.

This clonotype has more than one count but fewer than ten. V usage is TRBV12-3 or TRBV12-4 and J usage is TRBJ2-5, with 8 nucleotides matching TRBD1. The CDR3 totals 16 residues. Unmatched junction bases numbered 11, after V lost 4 bases and J lost 4 bases. The CDR3 DNA reads TGTGCCAGCAGTTCCCTACGACAGGGGTTGGGAGAGACCCAGTACTTC. Protein: CASSSLRQGLGETQYF.

There are a few counts of this clonotype. This may be a read error: a much more frequent sequence differs by one nucleotide. Because the CDR3 is missing its conserved closing phenylalanine or tryptophan, this is likely a read error. The J gene is TRBJ2-2, the V gene TRBV27, with TRBD2 identical over 13 bases. This CDR3 has 18 residues. Looked up from germline, CDR1 is MNHEY and CDR2 is SMNVEV (reference sequence). With 4 bases clipped from V and 0 bases from J, the junction kept 5 bases outside the gene matches. Written as DNA, the CDR3 is TGTGCCAGCAGTTCGGGACTAGCGGGGTACGCGAACACCGGGGAGCTGTTTTTG. Translated, it gives CASSSGLAGYANTGELFL.

The chain combines TRBV6-2 or TRBV6-3 with TRBJ2-7; a weak D match, TRBD2 (5 bases). CDR1 is MNHEY and CDR2 is SVGEGT in the germline V gene. This CDR3 spans 14 amino acids. The CDR3 nucleotides read TGTGCTACTATGAGAGCGGCTACGACCTACGAGCAGTACTTC. Its protein product is CATMRAATTYEQYF.

This clonotype was counted between two and nine times. This rearrangement joins TRBV28 to TRBJ2-2; TRBD1 matches at 9 bases. The CDR3 totals 16 residues. With V trimmed by 2 bases and J by 6 bases, 7 bases remained unmatched. Germline V CDR1 and CDR2: MDHEN, SYDVKM. Here the CDR3 reads CASSLPDRGYAGELFF. Here the CDR3 DNA reads TGTGCCAGCAGTTTACCCGACAGGGGGTACGCCGGGGAGCTGTTTTTT.

This clonotype was observed at least ten times. The CDR3 spells CASSFYRGTEAFF. DNA of the CDR3: TGTGCCAGCAGCTTTTACAGGGGCACTGAAGCTTTCTTT. The chain employs TRBV11-2 and TRBJ1-1; 7 bases are shared with TRBD1. There are 13 residues in the CDR3. After removal of 3 bases from V and 4 bases from J, the junction contained 2 bases not matched to a gene. CDR1 is SGHAT and CDR2 is FQNNGV in the germline V gene.

This clonotype came up many times. The chain links TRBV20-1 to TRBJ2-7; no definite D call. The CDR3 length is 11 residues. CDR1 is DFQATT, CDR2 SNEGSKA, per germline (reference sequence). The ends were cut back, 7 bases at V and 0 bases at J, with 7 bases in the middle. CDR3 residues: CSVSDSYEQYF. The CDR3, as DNA: TGCAGTGTTTCAGACTCCTACGAGCAGTACTTC.